This is a list of T cell receptor beta chains from one sample in a study of a mutant IDH1 vaccine in newly diagnosed glioma. Antigen specificity for these receptors is unknown. Measured with immunoSEQ multiplex PCR; TCRdb has only the in-frame clones, and not every one. The table shows fewer than 90,000 clones, with 84% occurring only once. The specimen was PBMCs, collected from a glioma patient whose treatment included an IDH1 peptide vaccine. These receptors all come from a man aged 18-30 years with glioma. The CDR3 runs from the conserved cysteine through the conserved F or W. Each record gives: clone size, V gene, J gene, CDR3 length, D gene, CDR3 protein, CDR3 DNA. A D gene is named only where the DNA matches it firmly. The listing skips clone size in some rows; elsewhere it reads once, few, many or a size class.

NA	TRBV4-2	TRBJ1-1	16	NA	CASSLNRVAQNTEAFF	TGTGCCAGCAGCCTCAACAGGGTAGCCCAGAACACTGAAGCTTTCTTT
NA	TRBV7-2	TRBJ2-2	15	NA	CASSLVGVQTGELFF	TGTGCCAGCAGCTTAGTAGGGGTTCAAACCGGGGAGCTGTTTTTT
NA	TRBV19	TRBJ2-1	14	NA	CASSKSSFYNEQFF	TGTGCCAGTAGTAAGTCTAGTTTCTACAATGAGCAGTTCTTC
NA	TRBV5-5	TRBJ2-1	15	NA	CASSSYSGLNNEQFF	TGTGCCAGCAGCTCTTATAGCGGACTCAACAATGAGCAGTTCTTC
NA	TRBV6-5	TRBJ1-2	15	NA	CASSKNPLSGYGYTF	TGTGCCAGCAGTAAAAATCCCCTCTCAGGCTATGGCTACACCTTC
NA	TRBV18	TRBJ1-2	12	NA	CASSPGQDGYTF	TGTGCCAGCTCACCAGGCCAGGACGGCTACACCTTC
NA	TRBV11-3	TRBJ2-2	15	NA	CASSPRALNTGELFF	TGTGCCAGCAGCCCGCGGGCCCTGAACACCGGGGAGCTGTTTTTT
NA	TRBV10-3	TRBJ1-2	14	NA	CAISESDRNYGYTF	TGTGCCATCAGTGAGTCTGACAGAAACTATGGCTACACCTTC
once	TRBV7-2	TRBJ2-3	12	NA	CASSQRGATQYF	TGTGCCAGCAGCCAAAGAGGGGCAACGCAGTATTTT
NA	TRBV28	TRBJ2-6	22	NA	CASSFYPPNGPRISSGANVLTF	TGTGCCAGCAGTTTTTATCCGCCGAACGGACCCAGGATCAGCTCTGGGGCCAACGTCCTGACTTTC
NA	TRBV4-3	TRBJ2-1	17	TRBD2	CASSLYGGGVGYNEQFF	TGCGCCAGCAGCCTCTACGGGGGGGGAGTCGGGTACAATGAGCAGTTCTTC
NA	TRBV5-4	TRBJ1-2	13	NA	CASSPRDNYGYTF	TGTGCCAGCAGCCCCCGGGACAACTATGGCTACACCTTC
once	TRBV6-4	TRBJ2-1	13	NA	CASSDGGANEQFF	TGTGCCAGCAGTGACGGGGGGGCCAATGAGCAGTTCTTC
NA	TRBV7-2	TRBJ1-2	15	TRBD1	CASTSPSGQGGGYTF	TGTGCCAGCACCAGCCCCTCGGGACAGGGAGGCGGCTACACCTTC
NA	TRBV5-4	TRBJ2-1	14	TRBD1	CASSRDRGRNEQFF	TGTGCCAGCAGCCGGGACAGGGGGAGGAATGAGCAGTTCTTC
NA	TRBV9	TRBJ2-2	15	TRBD1	CASSPGQGAPGELFF	TGTGCCAGCAGCCCGGGACAGGGGGCCCCCGGGGAGCTGTTTTTT
NA	TRBV19	TRBJ2-6	17	NA	CASRGVNRGSGANVLTF	TGTGCCAGTCGGGGGGTCAACAGGGGCTCTGGGGCCAACGTCCTGACTTTC
once	TRBV7-9	TRBJ2-1	18	TRBD2	CASSLSQAGGLNSDEQFF	TGTGCCAGCAGCTTATCTCAGGCGGGAGGGCTTAATTCGGATGAGCAGTTCTTC
NA	TRBV28	TRBJ2-3	16	TRBD2	CASSFGAGVGTDTQYF	TGTGCCAGCAGTTTCGGTGCGGGAGTAGGCACAGATACGCAGTATTTT
NA	TRBV6-5	TRBJ2-7	15	TRBD1	CASSSTRDSSYEQYF	TGTGCCAGCAGTTCAACCCGGGACAGTTCCTACGAGCAGTACTTC
few	TRBV27	TRBJ1-1	15	NA	CASSLTGVGGTEAFF	TGTGCCAGCAGTTTGACAGGAGTGGGGGGCACTGAAGCTTTCTTT
NA	TRBV27	TRBJ1-1	14	TRBD1	CASSSGQQNTEAFF	TGTGCCAGCAGTTCGGGACAGCAGAACACTGAAGCTTTCTTT
NA	TRBV20-1	TRBJ2-7	10	NA	CSAGYYEQYF	TGCAGTGCCGGCTACTACGAGCAGTACTTC
once	TRBV30	TRBJ1-5	16	TRBD1	CAWSASGGLGDQPQHF	TGTGCCTGGAGTGCATCAGGGGGCCTGGGCGATCAGCCCCAGCATTTT
NA	TRBV7-7	TRBJ2-7	13	NA	CASSHGTSYEQYF	TGTGCTAGCAGCCACGGTACCTCCTACGAGCAGTACTTC
NA	TRBV21-1	TRBJ2-3	16	NA	CASSKEGDYLTDTQYF	TGTGCCAGCAGCAAAGAGGGTGACTACCTCACAGATACGCAGTATTTT
once	TRBV4-2	TRBJ2-7	18	NA	CASSQDSSGSPTYYEQYF	TGTGCCAGCAGCCAAGATAGCTCGGGTTCCCCCACCTACTACGAGCAGTACTTC
NA	TRBV15	TRBJ1-5	16	NA	CATSRAGVRSNQPQHF	TGTGCCACCAGCAGAGCGGGGGTGAGGTCTAATCAGCCCCAGCATTTT